This T cell receptor (beta chain) appears in the sequencing data of a study of CD8 T cells in ankylosing spondylitis. Study findings and constraints: For ankylosing spondylitis blood, a TCR beta motif of about 8 highly homologous variants appeared characteristic.

One entry per CDR3 protein, called by TCRdb with MiXCR from the 5' RACE reads. The table has about 240,000 distinct CDR3 sequences, 20% to 30% seen once. This CDR3 contains 14 residues. Looked up from germline, CDR1 is DFQATT and CDR2 is SNEGSKA (reference sequence). Trimming pared 2 bases from V and 4 bases from J, leaving 12 bases between. At least ten counts were recorded for this clonotype. Its antigen is still unknown. This receptor was taken from a male donor with ankylosing spondylitis or in good health (not recorded which). The gene calls are TRBV20-1 and TRBJ1-5; the D gene is possibly TRBD1 (5 bases). Sequencing was performed on blood, either unsorted or a sorted T cell fraction (not recorded which). The CDR3 DNA reads as TGCAGTGCTAGACAGGGCATTCGGAATCAGCCCCAGCATTTT. This codes for CSARQGIRNQPQHF.